One and the same sample provided the 17 T cell receptor beta chains below, sequenced in a study of blood T cell repertoires in COVID-19. Repertoires were generated with immunoSEQ multiplex PCR, while TCRdb's copy carries only in-frame clones and drops some. The repertoire consists of about 76,000 clones, with around 84% occurring once and the leading ten covering roughly 11%. Material for sequencing was peripheral blood. The source is a man aged 60-69 years with COVID-19, enrolled during active disease.

The rearrangement links TRBV11-2 to TRBJ1-4; no reliable D call. This CDR3 has 14 residues. V shed 1 base and J shed 7 bases, with 10 bases lying between them. Germline values: CDR1 SGHAT, CDR2 FQNNGV. The CDR3 DNA sequence: TGTGCCAGCAGCTTAGCGGTGACGGGTGAAAAACTGTTTTTT. Translated, it gives CASSLAVTGEKLFF.

This chain joins TRBV10-1 and TRBJ2-3; TRBD2 is a possible D gene (6 bases). Germline values: CDR1 WNHNN, CDR2 SYGVQD (reference sequence). Trimming left V 3 bases short and J 5 bases short, with 15 bases between. The CDR3 length is 15 residues. The DNA for the CDR3 is TGCGCCAGCAGTGACCCCCGTATCGGGGGAGATACGCAGTATTTT. It yields the protein CASSDPRIGGDTQYF.

Only a few counts were recorded for this clone. The V and J genes are TRBV28 and TRBJ2-2; 8 bases match TRBD1. This CDR3 region has 15 residues. V gave up 6 bases and J gave up 5 bases; unmatched junction bases: 8. Germline V gene lookup returns CDR1 MDHEN and CDR2 SYDVKM. Here the CDR3 DNA reads TGTGCCAGCAGCTCCGACAGGGGCCAGACCGGGGAGCTGTTTTTT. Translating it yields CASSSDRGQTGELFF. The full variable domain, completed using reference TRBV28 and TRBJ2-2, is DVKVTQSSRYLVKRTGEKVFLECVQDMDHENMFWYRQDPGLGLRLIYFSYDVKMKEKGDIPEGYSVSREKKERFSLILESASTNQTSMYLCASSSDRGQTGELFFGEGSRLTVL.

The rearrangement joins TRBV3-1 (or the pseudogene TRBV3-2) to TRBJ1-5, with TRBD1 as a possible D gene (5 bases). This CDR3 has 15 amino acids. Germline CDR1 and CDR2: LGHDT and YNNKEL (reference sequence). V gave up 0 bases and J gave up 4 bases, with 10 bases separating them. As DNA, the CDR3 is TGTGCCAGCAGCCAAGATGGCAGGGATAATCAGCCCCAGCATTTT. Translating it yields CASSQDGRDNQPQHF.

This chain uses TRBV7-7 with TRBJ1-5; 8 nucleotides agree with TRBD1. There are 13 residues in the CDR3. Germline-derived CDR1 and CDR2 are SSHAT and FNYEAQ (reference sequence). V shed 6 bases, J shed 12 bases, and the junction held 10 bases outside the gene matches. The CDR3 bases are TGTGCCAGCAGTCAGGACAGGGACAGTGACCAGCATTTT. As protein: CASSQDRDSDQHF.

This chain connects TRBV19 to TRBJ1-5; 7 positions match TRBD1. The CDR3 has 15 residues. Germline CDR1 is LNHDA and CDR2 is SQIVND (reference sequence). V lost 7 bases, J lost 10 bases, and 16 bases stayed unmatched. CDR3 nucleotide sequence: TGTGCCAGTACGACAGGGACAGCTCTTGACAGCCCCCAGCATTTT. It translates to CASTTGTALDSPQHF. The whole variable domain, filled in from reference TRBV19 and TRBJ1-5, reads DGGITQSPKYLFRKEGQNVTLSCEQNLNHDAMYWYRQDPGQGLRLIYYSQIVNDFQKGDIAEGYSVSREKKESFPLTVTSAQKNPTAFYLCASTTGTALDSPQHFGDGTRLSIL.

This clone occurred once. The CDR3 nucleotides read TGTGCCAGCGGGGGCGAGGGTACCGGGGAGCTGTTTTTT. Translating gives CASGGEGTGELFF. The chain carries TRBV9 and TRBJ2-2; tentatively, D is TRBD1 (6 bases). Germline V CDR1 and CDR2: SGDLS, YYNGEE. The V end was cut by 7 bases, the J end by 5 bases, with 12 bases between. There are 13 residues in the CDR3.

The chain combines TRBV28 with TRBJ1-3, with D possibly TRBD1 on 6 matching bases. V was pared by 5 bases and J by 4 bases, with 15 bases between. The CDR3 runs to 15 residues. Germline V lookup: CDR1 MDHEN, CDR2 SYDVKM. In DNA, the CDR3 is TGTGCCAGCAGTCCCCCCTGGGGACAAGGAAACACCATATATTTT. Translating it yields CASSPPWGQGNTIYF.

The chain joins TRBV2 to TRBJ1-6; 7 bases fit TRBD1. Trimming took 7 bases from V and 6 from J; bases not matched to a gene: 9. Looked up from germline, CDR1 is SNHLY and CDR2 is FYNNEI. The CDR3 extends over 15 amino acids. CDR3 in amino acids: CASTEGGLFNSPLHF. The CDR3 DNA follows: TGTGCCAGCACGGAAGGGGGCCTTTTTAATTCACCCCTCCACTTT.

CDR3 bases: TGCGCCAGCAGCCCATCAACAGGGGAAAACACCGGGGAGCTGTTTTTT. This codes for CASSPSTGENTGELFF. V and J are TRBV5-1 and TRBJ2-2, with 7 bases that match TRBD1. The CDR3 spans 16 residues. The V and J ends lost 4 bases and 2 bases, in that order; junction bases with no gene match: 8. Germline V CDR1 and CDR2: SGHRS, YFSETQ.

Worth noting for this clone: Mismatch with germline at one junction end may stem from a read error. V gene TRBV29-1 combines with J gene TRBJ1-2, with 7 bases that match TRBD1. Germline loops: CDR1 SQVTM, CDR2 ANQGSEA. This CDR3 comprises 10 residues. The CDR3 DNA reads TGCAGCATAGGACAGGATGGCTACGCCTTC. Protein product: CSIGQDGYAF.

The chain carries TRBV7-9 and TRBJ1-2, with D hard to call. The CDR3 loop spans 14 amino acids. The V gene's germline CDR1 is SEHNR and CDR2 FQNEAQ (reference sequence). V was trimmed by 5 bases and J by 5 bases, leaving 15 bases between them. CDR3 sequence reads: CASSPRGTTYGYTF. DNA for the CDR3: TGTGCCAGCAGCCCCCGGGGAACGACGTATGGCTACACCTTC.

The rearrangement links TRBV5-4 to TRBJ2-1; TRBD2 aligns across 7 bases. Germline V CDR1 and CDR2: SGHNT, YYREEE (reference sequence). The V segment lost 2 bases and the J segment 6 bases; nucleotides outside the gene matches: 5. CDR3 length: 14 amino acids. CDR3 protein: CASSFAGEVNEQFF. The CDR3 region has the DNA TGTGCCAGCAGCTTTGCGGGAGAGGTCAATGAGCAGTTCTTC.

In this sample, this clone turned up once. J is TRBJ1-2 and V is TRBV10-3; 7 bases match TRBD1. Unmatched junction bases numbered 7, after V lost 4 bases and J lost 5 bases. Germline CDR1 reads ENHRY; CDR2 reads SYGVKD. The CDR3 has 14 residues. The CDR3 nucleotides are TGTGCCATCAGTGGTCAGGGGGAGCCGTATGGCTACACCTTC. It specifies CAISGQGEPYGYTF.

This chain joins TRBV10-3 and TRBJ2-3; possibly TRBD2 for D (6 bases). Per the germline V gene, CDR1 is ENHRY and CDR2 is SYGVKD. V gave up 10 bases and J gave up 0 bases, with 8 bases separating them. The CDR3 spans 12 residues. The CDR3 region has the DNA TGTGCCACTAGCGTGAGCACAGATACGCAGTATTTT. This gives the protein CATSVSTDTQYF.

The chain is built from TRBV5-1 and TRBJ2-1, with 9 bases identical to TRBD1. With V trimmed by 3 bases and J by 2 bases, 3 bases remained unmatched. The CDR3 covers 15 residues. Per the germline V gene, CDR1 is SGHRS and CDR2 is YFSETQ. The CDR3 protein is CASSSGTGTYNEQFF. The CDR3 coding sequence is TGCGCCAGCAGCTCCGGGACAGGGACCTACAATGAGCAGTTCTTC.

This clone occurred once. The chain uses TRBV28 and TRBJ2-5, with TRBD2 matching 14 bases. The ends lost 6 bases at V and 9 bases at J; junction bases unmatched: 18. The CDR3 has 18 residues. Germline assignment: CDR1 MDHEN and CDR2 SYDVKM. Written as DNA, the CDR3 is TGTGCCAGCAGCCCCGTGCGGACTAGCGGGGGGCGGCGGAGGTCCCAGTACTTC. As protein: CASSPVRTSGGRRRSQYF.